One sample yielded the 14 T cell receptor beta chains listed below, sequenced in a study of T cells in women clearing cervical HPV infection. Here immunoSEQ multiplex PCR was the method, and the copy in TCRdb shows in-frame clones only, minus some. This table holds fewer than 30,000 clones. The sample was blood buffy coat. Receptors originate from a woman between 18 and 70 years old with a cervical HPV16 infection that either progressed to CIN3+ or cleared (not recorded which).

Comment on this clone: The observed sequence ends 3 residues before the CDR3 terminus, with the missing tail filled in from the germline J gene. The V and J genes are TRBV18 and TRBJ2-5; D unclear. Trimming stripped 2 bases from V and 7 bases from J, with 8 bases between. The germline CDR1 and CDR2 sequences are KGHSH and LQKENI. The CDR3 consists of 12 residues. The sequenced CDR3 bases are TGTGCCAGCTCACCAGACTTGGGGACC. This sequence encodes CASSPDLGT. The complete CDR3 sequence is CASSPDLGTQYF.

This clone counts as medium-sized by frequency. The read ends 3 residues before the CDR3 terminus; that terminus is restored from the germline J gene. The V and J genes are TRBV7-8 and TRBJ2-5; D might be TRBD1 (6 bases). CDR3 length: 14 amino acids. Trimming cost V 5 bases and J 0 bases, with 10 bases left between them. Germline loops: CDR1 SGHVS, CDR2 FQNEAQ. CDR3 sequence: CASSLGGHQETQYF. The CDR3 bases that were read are TGTGCCAGCAGCCTTGGGGGCCACCAAGAGACC.

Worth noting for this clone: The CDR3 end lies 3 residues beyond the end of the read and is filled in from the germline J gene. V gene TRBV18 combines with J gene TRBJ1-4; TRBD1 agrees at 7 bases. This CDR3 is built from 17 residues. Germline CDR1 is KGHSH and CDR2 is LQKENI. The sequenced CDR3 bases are TGTGCCAGCTCACCCGGACAGGCGCTTTCTGGGGCCAACGTA. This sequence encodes CASSPGQALSGANV. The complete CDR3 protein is CASSPGQALSGANVLFF.

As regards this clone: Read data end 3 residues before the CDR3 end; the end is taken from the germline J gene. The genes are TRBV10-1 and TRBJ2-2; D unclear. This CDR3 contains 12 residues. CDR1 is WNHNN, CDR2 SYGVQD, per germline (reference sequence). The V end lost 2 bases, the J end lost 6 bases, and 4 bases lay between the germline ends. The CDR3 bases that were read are TGCGCCAGCAGTGAGGGCTCCGGGGAG. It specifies CASSEGSGE. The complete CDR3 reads CASSEGSGELFF.

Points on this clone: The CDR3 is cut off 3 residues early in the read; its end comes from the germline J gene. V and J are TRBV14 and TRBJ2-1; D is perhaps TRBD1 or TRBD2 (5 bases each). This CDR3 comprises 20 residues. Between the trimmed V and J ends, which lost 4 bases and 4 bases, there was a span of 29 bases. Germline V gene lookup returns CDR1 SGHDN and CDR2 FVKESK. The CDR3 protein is CASSPLRGVSSRERYNEQFF. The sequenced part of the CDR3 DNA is TGTGCCAGCAGCCCTTTGAGGGGTGTTAGTTCGAGGGAGAGGTACAATGAG.

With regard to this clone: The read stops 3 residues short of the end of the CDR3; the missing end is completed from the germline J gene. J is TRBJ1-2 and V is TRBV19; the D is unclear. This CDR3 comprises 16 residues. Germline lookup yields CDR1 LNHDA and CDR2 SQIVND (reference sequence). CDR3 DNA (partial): TGTGCCAGTAGCCCTTACTATGATGCGGGTTACAATGAC. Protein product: CASSPYYDAGYND. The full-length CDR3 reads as CASSPYYDAGYNDYTF.

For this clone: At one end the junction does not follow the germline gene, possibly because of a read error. The covered CDR3 bases are TGCAGTGCTAGAAAGGACGGCGGGAGTACAGCTACG. Encoded protein: CSARKDGGSTAT. The CDR3, in full, reads CSARKDGGSTATQYF. The V call is TRBV20-1, the J call TRBJ2-3; 7 positions agree with TRBD2. Coverage ceases 3 residues before the CDR3 finishes, and the germline J gene fills in the end. This CDR3 spans 15 amino acids. CDR1 DFQATT and CDR2 SNEGSKA come from the germline V gene (reference sequence).

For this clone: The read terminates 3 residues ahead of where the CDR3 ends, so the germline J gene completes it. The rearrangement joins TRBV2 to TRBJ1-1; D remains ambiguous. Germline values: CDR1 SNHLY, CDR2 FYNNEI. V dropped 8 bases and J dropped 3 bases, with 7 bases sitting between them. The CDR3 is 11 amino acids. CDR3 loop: CASGRDTEAFF. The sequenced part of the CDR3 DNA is TGTGCCAGCGGGCGGGACACTGAA.

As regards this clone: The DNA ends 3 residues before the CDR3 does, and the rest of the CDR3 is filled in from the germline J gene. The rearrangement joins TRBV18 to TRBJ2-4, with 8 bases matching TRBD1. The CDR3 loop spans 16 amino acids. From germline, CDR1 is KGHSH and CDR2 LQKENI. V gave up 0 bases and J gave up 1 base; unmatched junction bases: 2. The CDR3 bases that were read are TGTGCCAGCTCACCACCCGGACAGGGTGCCAAAAACATT. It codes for CASSPPGQGAKNI. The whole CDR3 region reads CASSPPGQGAKNIQYF.

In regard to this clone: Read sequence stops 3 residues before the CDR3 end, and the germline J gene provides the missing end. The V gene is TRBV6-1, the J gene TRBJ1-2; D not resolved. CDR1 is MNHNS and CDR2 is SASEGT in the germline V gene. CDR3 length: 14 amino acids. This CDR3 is CASSEDFSSYDYTF. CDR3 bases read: TGTGCCAGCAGTGAAGATTTTAGCTCCTACGAC.

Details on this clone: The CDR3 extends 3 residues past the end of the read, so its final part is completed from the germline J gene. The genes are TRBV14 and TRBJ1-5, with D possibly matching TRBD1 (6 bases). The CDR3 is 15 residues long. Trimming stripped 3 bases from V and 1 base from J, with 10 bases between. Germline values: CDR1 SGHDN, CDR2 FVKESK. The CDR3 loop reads CASSHSGGSNQPQHF. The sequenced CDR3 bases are TGTGCCAGCAGCCACTCGGGGGGCAGCAATCAGCCC.

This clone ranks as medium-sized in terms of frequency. CDR3 sequence: CASSEEISGQPQHF. CDR3 DNA, as far as it was read: TGTGCCAGCAGTGAAGAGATATCCGGTCAGCCC. V is TRBV6-1 and J is TRBJ1-5; D unclear. The CDR3 end falls 3 residues outside the read, so it is completed with the germline J gene. There are 14 residues in the CDR3. Germline CDR1 reads MNHNS; CDR2 reads SASEGT. V lost 1 base and J lost 6, with 10 bases in between.

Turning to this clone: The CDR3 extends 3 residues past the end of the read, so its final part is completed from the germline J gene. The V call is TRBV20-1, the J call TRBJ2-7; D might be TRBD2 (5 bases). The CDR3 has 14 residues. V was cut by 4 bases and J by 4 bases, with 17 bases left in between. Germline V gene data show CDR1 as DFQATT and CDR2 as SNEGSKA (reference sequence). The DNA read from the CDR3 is TGCAGTGCTACGTTCCTCGGGGTGGGATACGAG. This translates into CSATFLGVGYE. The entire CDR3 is CSATFLGVGYEQYF.

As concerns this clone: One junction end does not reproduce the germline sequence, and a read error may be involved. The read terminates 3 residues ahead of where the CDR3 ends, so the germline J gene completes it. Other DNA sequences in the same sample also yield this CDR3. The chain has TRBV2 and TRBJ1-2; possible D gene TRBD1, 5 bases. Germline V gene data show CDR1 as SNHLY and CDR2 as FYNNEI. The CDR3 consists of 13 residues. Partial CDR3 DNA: TGTGCCAGCACCAGCGGGGGTGACTATGGT. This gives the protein CASTSGGDYG. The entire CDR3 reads CASTSGGDYGYTF.